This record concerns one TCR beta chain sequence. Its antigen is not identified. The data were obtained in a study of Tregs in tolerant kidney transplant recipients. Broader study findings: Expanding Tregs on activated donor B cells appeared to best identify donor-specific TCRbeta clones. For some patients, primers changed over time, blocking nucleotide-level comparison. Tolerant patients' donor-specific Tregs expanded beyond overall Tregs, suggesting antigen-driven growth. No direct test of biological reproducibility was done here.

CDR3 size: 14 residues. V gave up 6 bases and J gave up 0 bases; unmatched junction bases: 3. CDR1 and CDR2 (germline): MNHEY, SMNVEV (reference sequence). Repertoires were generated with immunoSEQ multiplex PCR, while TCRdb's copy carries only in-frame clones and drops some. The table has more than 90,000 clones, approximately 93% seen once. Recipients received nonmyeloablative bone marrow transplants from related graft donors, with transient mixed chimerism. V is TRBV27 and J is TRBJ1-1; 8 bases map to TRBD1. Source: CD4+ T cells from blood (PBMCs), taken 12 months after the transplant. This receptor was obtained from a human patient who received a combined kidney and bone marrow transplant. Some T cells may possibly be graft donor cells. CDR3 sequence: CASRGQALNTEAFF. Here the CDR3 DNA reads TGTGCCAGCAGGGGACAGGCCTTGAACACTGAAGCTTTCTTT.